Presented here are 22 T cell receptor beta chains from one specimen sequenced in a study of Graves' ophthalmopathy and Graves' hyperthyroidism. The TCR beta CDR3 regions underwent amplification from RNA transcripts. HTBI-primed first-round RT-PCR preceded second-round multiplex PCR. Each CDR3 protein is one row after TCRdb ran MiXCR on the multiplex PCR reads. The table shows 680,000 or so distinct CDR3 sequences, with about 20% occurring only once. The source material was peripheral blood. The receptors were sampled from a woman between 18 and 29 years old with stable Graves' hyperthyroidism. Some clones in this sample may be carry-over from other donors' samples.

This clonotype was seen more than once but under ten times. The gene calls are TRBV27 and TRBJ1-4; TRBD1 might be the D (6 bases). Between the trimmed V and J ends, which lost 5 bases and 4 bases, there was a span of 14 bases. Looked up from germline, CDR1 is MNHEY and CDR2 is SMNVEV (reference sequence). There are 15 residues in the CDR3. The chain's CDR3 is CASSPQGIDNEKLFF. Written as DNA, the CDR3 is TGTGCCAGCAGTCCCCAGGGGATTGATAATGAAAAACTGTTTTTT.

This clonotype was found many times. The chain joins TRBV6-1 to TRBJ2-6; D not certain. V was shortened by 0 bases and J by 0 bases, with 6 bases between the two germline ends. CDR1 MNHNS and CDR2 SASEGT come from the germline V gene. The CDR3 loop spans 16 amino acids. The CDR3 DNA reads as TGTGCCAGCAGTGAAGCAGGGCTCTCTGGGGCCAACGTCCTGACTTTC. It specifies CASSEAGLSGANVLTF.

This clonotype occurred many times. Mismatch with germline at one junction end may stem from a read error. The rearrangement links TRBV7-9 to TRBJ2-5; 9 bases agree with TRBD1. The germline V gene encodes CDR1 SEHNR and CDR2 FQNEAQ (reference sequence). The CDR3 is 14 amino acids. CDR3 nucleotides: TGCGCCAGCAGCTTCGGGACAGGGCAAGAGACCCAGTACTTC. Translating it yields CASSFGTGQETQYF.

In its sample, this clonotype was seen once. The CDR3 DNA sequence: TGTGCCAGCAGCCAAATGCAGAACTCTGGAAACACCATATATTTT. Its translation is CASSQMQNSGNTIYF. This chain uses TRBV3-1 with TRBJ1-3, with unresolved D. CDR1 is LGHDT, CDR2 YNNKEL, per germline (reference sequence). The CDR3 covers 15 residues. Trimming shortened V by 2 bases and J by 0 bases, and 8 bases separated the two germline ends.

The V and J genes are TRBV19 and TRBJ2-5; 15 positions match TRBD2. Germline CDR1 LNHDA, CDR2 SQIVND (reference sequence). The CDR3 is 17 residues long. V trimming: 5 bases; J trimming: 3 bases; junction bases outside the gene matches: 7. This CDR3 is CASSVGTSGGSEETQYF. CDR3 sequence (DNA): TGTGCCAGTAGTGTTGGGACTAGCGGGGGGTCTGAAGAGACCCAGTACTTC.

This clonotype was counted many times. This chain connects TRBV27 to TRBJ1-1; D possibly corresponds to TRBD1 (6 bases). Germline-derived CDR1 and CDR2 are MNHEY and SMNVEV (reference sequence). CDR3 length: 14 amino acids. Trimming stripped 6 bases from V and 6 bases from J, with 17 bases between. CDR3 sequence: CASSRGGPNAEAFF. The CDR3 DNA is TGTGCCAGCAGCCGGGGGGGGCCCAACGCTGAAGCTTTCTTT.

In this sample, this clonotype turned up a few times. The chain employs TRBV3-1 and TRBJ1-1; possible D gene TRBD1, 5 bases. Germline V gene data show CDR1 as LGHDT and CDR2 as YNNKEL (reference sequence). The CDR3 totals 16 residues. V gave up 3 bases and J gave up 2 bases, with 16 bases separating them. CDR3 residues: CASSHNPREYNTEAFF. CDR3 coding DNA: TGTGCCAGCAGCCACAACCCCAGGGAATACAACACTGAAGCTTTCTTT.

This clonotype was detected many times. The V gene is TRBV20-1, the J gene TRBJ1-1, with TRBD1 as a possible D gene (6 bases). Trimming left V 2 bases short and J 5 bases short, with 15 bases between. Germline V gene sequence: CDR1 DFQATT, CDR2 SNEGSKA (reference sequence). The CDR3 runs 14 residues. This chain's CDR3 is CSARRGGIDTEAFF. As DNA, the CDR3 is TGCAGTGCTAGAAGGGGGGGCATAGATACTGAAGCTTTCTTT.

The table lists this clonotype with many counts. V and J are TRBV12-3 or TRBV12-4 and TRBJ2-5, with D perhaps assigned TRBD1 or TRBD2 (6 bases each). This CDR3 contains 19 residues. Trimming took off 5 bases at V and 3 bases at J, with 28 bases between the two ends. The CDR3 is CASSPKKGGLIRHKETQYF. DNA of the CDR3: TGTGCCAGCAGTCCGAAGAAGGGGGGCCTAATTAGGCATAAAGAGACCCAGTACTTC.

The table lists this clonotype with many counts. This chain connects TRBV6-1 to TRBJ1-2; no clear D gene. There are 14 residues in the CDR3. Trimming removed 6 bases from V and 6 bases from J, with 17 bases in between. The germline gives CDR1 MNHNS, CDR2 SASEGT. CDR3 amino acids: CASRQPGRQHGYTF. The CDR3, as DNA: TGTGCCAGCAGACAACCGGGTCGGCAGCATGGCTACACCTTC.

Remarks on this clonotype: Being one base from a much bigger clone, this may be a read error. CDR3 sequence: CASSENEASHNSHLHF. Written as DNA, the CDR3 is TGTGCCAGCAGTGAAAACGAGGCCTCCCATAATTCACACCTCCACTTT. V is TRBV25-1 and J is TRBJ1-6; D gene uncertain. Germline V gives CDR1 MGHDK, CDR2 SYGVNS. CDR3 length: 16 residues.

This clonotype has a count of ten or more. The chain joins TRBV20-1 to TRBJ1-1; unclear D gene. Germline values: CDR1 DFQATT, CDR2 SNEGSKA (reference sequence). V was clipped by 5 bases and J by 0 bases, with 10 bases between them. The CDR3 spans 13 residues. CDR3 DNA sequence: TGCAGTGCTCCCGATAGGGTGAACACTGAAGCTTTCTTT. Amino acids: CSAPDRVNTEAFF.

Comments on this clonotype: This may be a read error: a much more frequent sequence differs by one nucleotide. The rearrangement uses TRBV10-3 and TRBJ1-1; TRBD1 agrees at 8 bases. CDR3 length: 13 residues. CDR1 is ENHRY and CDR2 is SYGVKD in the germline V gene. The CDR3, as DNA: TGTGCCATCGGGGGACAGGTCAGCACTGAAGCTTGCTTT. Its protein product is CAIGGQVSTEACF.

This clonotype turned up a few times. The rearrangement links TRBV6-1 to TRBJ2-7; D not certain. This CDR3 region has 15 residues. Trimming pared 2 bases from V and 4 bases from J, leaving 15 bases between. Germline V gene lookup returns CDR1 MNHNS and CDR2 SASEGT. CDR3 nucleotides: TGTGCCAGCAGTGAAAAGGAGTTTTATAGGTACGAGCAGTACTTC. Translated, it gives CASSEKEFYRYEQYF.

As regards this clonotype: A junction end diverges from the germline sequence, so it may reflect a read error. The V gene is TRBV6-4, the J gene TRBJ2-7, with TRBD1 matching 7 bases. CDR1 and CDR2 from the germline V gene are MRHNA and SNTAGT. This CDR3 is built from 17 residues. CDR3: CASSNSLDRDQTYEQYF. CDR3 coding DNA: TGTGCCAGCAGTAACTCCCTTGACAGGGATCAAACCTACGAGCAGTACTTC.

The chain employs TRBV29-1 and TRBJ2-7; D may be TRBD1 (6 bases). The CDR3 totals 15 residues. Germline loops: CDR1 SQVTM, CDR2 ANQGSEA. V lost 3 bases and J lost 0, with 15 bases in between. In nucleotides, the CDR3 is TGCAGCGTTGAGTTGGACAGTGAAGCCTCCTACGAGCAGTACTTC. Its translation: CSVELDSEASYEQYF.

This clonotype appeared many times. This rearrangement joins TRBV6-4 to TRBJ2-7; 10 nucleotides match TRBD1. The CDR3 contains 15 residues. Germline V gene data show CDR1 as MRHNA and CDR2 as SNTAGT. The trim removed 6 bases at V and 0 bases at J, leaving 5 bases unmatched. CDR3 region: CASRYRDRGSYEQYF. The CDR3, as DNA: TGTGCCAGCAGGTACCGGGACAGGGGCTCCTACGAGCAGTACTTC.

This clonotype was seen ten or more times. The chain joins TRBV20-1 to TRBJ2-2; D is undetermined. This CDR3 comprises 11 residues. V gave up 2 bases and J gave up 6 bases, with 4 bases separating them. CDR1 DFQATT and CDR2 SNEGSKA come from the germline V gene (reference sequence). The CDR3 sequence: CSARKAGELFF. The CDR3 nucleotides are TGCAGTGCTAGAAAGGCCGGGGAGCTGTTTTTT.

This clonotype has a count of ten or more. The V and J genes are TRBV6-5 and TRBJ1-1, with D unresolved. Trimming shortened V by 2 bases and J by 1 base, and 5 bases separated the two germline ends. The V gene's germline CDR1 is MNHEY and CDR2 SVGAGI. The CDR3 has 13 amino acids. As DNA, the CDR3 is TGTGCCAGCAGTTACAACAGGAACACTGAAGCTTTCTTT. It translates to CASSYNRNTEAFF.

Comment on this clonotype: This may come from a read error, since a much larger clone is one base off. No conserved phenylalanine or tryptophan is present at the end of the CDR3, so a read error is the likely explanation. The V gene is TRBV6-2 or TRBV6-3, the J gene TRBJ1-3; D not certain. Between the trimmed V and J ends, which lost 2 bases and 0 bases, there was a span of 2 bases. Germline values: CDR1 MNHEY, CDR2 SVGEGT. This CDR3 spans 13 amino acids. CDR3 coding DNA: TGTGCCAGCAGTTACCACTCTGGAAACACCATATATTTG. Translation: CASSYHSGNTIYL.

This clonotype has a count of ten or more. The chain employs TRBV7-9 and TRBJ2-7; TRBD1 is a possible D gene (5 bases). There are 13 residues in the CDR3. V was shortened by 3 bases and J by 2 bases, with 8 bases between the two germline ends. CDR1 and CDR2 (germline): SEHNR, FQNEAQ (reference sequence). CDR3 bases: TGTGCCAGCAGCTTTCAGGGTACCTACGAGCAGTACTTC. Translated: CASSFQGTYEQYF.

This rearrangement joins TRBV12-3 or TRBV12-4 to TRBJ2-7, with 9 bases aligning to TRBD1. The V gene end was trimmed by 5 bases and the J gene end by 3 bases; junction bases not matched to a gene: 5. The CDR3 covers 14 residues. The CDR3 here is CASSRGTGSYEQYF. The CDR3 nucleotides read TGTGCCAGCAGTAGGGGGACAGGGAGCTACGAGCAGTACTTC.